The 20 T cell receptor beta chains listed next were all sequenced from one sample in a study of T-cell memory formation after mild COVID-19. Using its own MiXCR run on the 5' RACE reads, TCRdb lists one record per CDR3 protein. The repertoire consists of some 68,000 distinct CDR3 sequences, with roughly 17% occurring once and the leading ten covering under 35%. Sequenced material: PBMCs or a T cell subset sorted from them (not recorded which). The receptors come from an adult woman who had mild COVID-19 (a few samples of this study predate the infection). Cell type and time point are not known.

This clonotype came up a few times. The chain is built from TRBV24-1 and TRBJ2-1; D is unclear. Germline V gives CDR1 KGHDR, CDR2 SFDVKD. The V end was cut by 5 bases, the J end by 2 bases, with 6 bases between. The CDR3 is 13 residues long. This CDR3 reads CATSGQAYNEQFF. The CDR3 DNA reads TGTGCCACCAGTGGCCAGGCCTACAATGAGCAGTTCTTC.

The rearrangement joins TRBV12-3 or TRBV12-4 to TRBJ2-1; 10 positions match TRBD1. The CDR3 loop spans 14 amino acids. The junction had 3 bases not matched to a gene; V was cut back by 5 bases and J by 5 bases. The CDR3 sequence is CASSPGQGNNEQFF. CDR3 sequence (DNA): TGTGCCAGCAGTCCGGGACAGGGGAACAATGAGCAGTTCTTC.

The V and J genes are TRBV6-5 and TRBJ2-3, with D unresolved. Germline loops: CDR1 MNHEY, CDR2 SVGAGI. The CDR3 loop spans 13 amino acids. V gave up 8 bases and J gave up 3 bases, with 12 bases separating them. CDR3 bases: TGTGCCAGCCGGTCTGATCTGACAGATACGCAGTATTTT. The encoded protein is CASRSDLTDTQYF.

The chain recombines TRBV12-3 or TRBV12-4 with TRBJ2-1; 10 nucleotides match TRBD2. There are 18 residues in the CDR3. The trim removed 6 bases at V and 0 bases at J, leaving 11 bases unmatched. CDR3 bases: TGTGCCAGCAGCCCGGGGCTAGCGGGAGTATTCTCCTACAATGAGCAGTTCTTC. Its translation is CASSPGLAGVFSYNEQFF.

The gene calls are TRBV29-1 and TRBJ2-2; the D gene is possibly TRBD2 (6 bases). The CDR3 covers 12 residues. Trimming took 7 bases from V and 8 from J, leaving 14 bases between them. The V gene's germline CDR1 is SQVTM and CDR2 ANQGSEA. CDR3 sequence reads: CSARSGEGELFF. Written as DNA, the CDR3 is TGCAGCGCGCGGTCGGGAGAAGGGGAGCTGTTTTTT.

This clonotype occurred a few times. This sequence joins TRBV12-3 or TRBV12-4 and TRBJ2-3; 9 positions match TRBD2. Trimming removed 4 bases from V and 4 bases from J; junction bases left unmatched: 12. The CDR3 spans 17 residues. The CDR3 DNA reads TGTGCCAGCAGTTCGCGTCTAGCGGGAAAAGATTCAGATACGCAGTATTTT. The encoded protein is CASSSRLAGKDSDTQYF.

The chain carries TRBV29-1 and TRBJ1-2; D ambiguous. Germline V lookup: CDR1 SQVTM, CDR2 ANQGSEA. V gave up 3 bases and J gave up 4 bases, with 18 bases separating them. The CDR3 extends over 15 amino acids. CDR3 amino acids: CSVDLWEGRSYGYTF. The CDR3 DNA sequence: TGCAGCGTTGACCTTTGGGAGGGAAGAAGCTATGGCTACACCTTC.

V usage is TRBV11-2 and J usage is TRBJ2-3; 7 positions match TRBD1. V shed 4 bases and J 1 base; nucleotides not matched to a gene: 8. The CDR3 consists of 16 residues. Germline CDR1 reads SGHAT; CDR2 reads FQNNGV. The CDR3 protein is CASSYRGRAGTDTQYF. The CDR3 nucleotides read TGTGCCAGCAGCTACAGGGGAAGGGCAGGCACAGATACGCAGTATTTT.

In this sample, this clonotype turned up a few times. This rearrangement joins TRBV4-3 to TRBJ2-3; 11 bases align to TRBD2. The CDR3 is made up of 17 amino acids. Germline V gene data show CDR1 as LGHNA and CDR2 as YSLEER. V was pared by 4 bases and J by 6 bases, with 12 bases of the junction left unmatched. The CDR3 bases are TGCGCCAGCAGCCTTACCGTTAGCGGGAGGGCGGCGGATACGCAGTATTTT. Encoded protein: CASSLTVSGRAADTQYF.

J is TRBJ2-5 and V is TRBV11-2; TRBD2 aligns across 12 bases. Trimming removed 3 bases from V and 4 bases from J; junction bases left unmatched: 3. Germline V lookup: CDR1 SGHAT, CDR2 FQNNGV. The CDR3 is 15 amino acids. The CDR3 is CASSLTSGSVETQYF. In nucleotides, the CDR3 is TGTGCCAGCAGCTTGACTAGCGGGAGTGTAGAGACCCAGTACTTC.

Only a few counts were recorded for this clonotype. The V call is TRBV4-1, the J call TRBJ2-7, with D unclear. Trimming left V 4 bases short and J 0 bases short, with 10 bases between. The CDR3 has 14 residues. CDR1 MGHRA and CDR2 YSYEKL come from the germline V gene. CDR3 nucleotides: TGCGCCAGCAGCCCGGGCCTGGGCTCCTACGAGCAGTACTTC. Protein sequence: CASSPGLGSYEQYF.

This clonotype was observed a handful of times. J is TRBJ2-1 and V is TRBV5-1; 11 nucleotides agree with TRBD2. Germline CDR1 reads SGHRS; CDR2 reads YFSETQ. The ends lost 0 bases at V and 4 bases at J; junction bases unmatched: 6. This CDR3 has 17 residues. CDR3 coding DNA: TGCGCCAGCAGCTTGGCCGGGGGACTAGCGGATTACAATGAGCAGTTCTTC. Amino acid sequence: CASSLAGGLADYNEQFF.

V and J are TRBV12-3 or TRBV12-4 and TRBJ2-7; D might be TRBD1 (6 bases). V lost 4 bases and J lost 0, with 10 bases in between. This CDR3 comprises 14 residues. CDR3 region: CASSSGQLSYEQYF. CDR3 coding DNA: TGTGCCAGCAGTTCGGGACAACTCTCCTACGAGCAGTACTTC.

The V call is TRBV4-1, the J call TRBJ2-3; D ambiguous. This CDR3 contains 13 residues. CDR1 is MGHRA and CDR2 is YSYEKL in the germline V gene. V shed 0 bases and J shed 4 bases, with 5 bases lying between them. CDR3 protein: CASSQDLADTQYF. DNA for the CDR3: TGCGCCAGCAGCCAAGATCTGGCAGATACGCAGTATTTT.

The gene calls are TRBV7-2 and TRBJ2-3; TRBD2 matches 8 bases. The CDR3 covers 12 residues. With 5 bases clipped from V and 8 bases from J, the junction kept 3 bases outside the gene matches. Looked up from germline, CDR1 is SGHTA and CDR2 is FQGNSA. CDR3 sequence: CASSPAGGTQYF. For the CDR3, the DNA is TGTGCCAGCAGCCCGGCGGGGGGTACGCAGTATTTT.

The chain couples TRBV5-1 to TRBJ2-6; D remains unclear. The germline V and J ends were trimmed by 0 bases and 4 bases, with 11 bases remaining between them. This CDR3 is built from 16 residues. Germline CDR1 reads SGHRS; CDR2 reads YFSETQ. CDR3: CASSLGPGSGANVLTF. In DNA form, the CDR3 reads TGCGCCAGCAGCTTGGGGCCGGGCTCCGGGGCCAACGTCCTGACTTTC.

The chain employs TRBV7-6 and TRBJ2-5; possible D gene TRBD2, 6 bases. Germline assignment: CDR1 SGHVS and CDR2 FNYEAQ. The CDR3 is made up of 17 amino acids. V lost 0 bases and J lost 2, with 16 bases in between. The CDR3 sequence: CASSLASMRSGQETQYF. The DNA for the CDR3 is TGTGCCAGCAGCTTAGCGAGTATGCGGAGCGGGCAAGAGACCCAGTACTTC.

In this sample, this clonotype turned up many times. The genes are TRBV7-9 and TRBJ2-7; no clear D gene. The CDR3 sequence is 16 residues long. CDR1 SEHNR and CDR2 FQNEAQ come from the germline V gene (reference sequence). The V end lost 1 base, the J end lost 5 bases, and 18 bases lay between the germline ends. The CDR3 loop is CASSLGVGVLLDEQYF. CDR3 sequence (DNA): TGTGCCAGCAGCTTAGGCGTGGGTGTCCTTTTAGACGAGCAGTACTTC.

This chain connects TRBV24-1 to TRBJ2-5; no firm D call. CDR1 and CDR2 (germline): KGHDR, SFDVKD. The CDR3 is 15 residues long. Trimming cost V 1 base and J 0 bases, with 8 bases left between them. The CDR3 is CATSDLKGNQETQYF. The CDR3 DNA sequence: TGTGCCACCAGTGATTTAAAGGGAAACCAAGAGACCCAGTACTTC.

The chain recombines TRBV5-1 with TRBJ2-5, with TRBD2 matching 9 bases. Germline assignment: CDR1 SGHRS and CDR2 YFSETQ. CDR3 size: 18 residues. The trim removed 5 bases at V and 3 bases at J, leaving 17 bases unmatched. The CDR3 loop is CASRLSPLSGGMEETQYF. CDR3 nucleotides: TGCGCCAGCAGGCTAAGCCCCCTCAGCGGGGGGATGGAAGAGACCCAGTACTTC.